The 29 T cell receptor beta chains below were found in one sample sequenced in a study of T cell responses to AZD1222 COVID-19 vaccine. Method: immunoSEQ multiplex PCR; TCRdb's copy keeps in-frame clones and lacks some. Of about 180,000 clones in the sample, 85% to 95% were seen once. Sequenced material: peripheral blood, taken 28 days after the second AZD1222 dose. These receptors were taken from an adult who received the AZD1222 COVID-19 vaccine.

The V gene is TRBV9, the J gene TRBJ1-3; weak D call: TRBD1 (5 bases). Germline CDR1 SGDLS, CDR2 YYNGEE. This CDR3 spans 16 amino acids. The V end lost 3 bases, the J end lost 0 bases, and 13 bases lay between the germline ends. CDR3 DNA sequence: TGTGCCAGCAGCGCCGGGGCCCTGCCCTCTGGAAACACCATATATTTT. As protein: CASSAGALPSGNTIYF.

V gene TRBV4-3 combines with J gene TRBJ1-1; no definite D call. Trimming stripped 1 base from V and 1 base from J, with 7 bases between. The V gene's germline CDR1 is LGHNA and CDR2 YSLEER. The CDR3 covers 14 residues. In nucleotides, the CDR3 is TGCGCCAGCAGCCAAGCGGGGAGGAACACTGAAGCTTTCTTT. It encodes CASSQAGRNTEAFF.

This clone appeared a single time. The chain is built from TRBV9 and TRBJ2-3, with TRBD2 identical over 9 bases. With V trimmed by 4 bases and J by 5 bases, 17 bases remained unmatched. This CDR3 comprises 18 residues. CDR1 and CDR2 from the germline V gene are SGDLS and YYNGEE. DNA for the CDR3: TGTGCCAGCAGCCGAGCCGGGACTAGCTGGGGGAGTAGAGATACGCAGTATTTT. It translates to CASSRAGTSWGSRDTQYF.

The chain has TRBV28 and TRBJ2-7; D possibly uses TRBD1 or TRBD2 (6 bases each). The ends were cut back, 5 bases at V and 7 bases at J, with 18 bases in the middle. Germline V gene data show CDR1 as MDHEN and CDR2 as SYDVKM. This CDR3 is 14 amino acids long. DNA for the CDR3: TGTGCCAGCAGTCTCTCGGGGGCCCCGGGGGAGCAGTACTTC. Residues: CASSLSGAPGEQYF.

The chain employs TRBV29-1 and TRBJ1-1; 9 nucleotides match TRBD1. The J segment lost 1 base and the V segment lost 3 bases, leaving 3 bases of the junction unmatched. Germline CDR1 SQVTM, CDR2 ANQGSEA. The CDR3 contains 14 residues. The CDR3 bases are TGCAGCGTTGAGAGGACAGGGGCGAACACTGAAGCTTTCTTT. Its translation: CSVERTGANTEAFF. Full variable domain (outside the CDR3, taken from reference TRBV29-1 and TRBJ1-1): SAVISQKPSRDICQRGTSLTIQCQVDSQVTMMFWYRQQPGQSLTLIATANQGSEATYESGFVIDKFPISRPNLTFSTLTVSNMSPEDSSIYLCSVERTGANTEAFFGQGTRLTVV.

This chain connects TRBV7-9 to TRBJ1-3, with D unresolved. Between the trimmed V and J ends, which lost 1 base and 1 base, there was a span of 8 bases. CDR3 length: 15 amino acids. Germline assignment: CDR1 SEHNR and CDR2 FQNEAQ (reference sequence). CDR3 region: CASSLVGGSGNTIYF. CDR3 coding DNA: TGTGCCAGCAGCTTAGTCGGTGGGTCTGGAAACACCATATATTTT.

This chain connects TRBV23-1 to TRBJ2-7, with no clear D. TRBV23-1 is annotated as an ORF whose role is uncertain. The CDR3 consists of 14 residues. The V gene lost 7 bases and the J gene lost 2 bases, with 15 bases spanning the gap. The CDR3 here is CASKRTDGTYEQYF. The CDR3 coding sequence is TGCGCCAGCAAACGAACGGACGGTACCTACGAGCAGTACTTC.

The chain employs TRBV11-1 and TRBJ2-1; 8 bases match TRBD2. Losses at the gene ends were 6 bases for V and 5 bases for J; bases not matched to a gene: 6. The CDR3 length is 14 residues. Germline V CDR1 and CDR2: SGHAT, FQDESV (reference sequence). The CDR3 is CASSKRGNHNEQFF. CDR3 in DNA: TGTGCCAGCAGTAAGCGGGGGAACCACAATGAGCAGTTCTTC.

The gene calls are TRBV5-5 and TRBJ1-2, with TRBD1 as a possible D gene (6 bases). The germline V and J ends were trimmed by 6 bases and 2 bases, with 11 bases remaining between them. The CDR3 runs to 13 residues. The germline V gene encodes CDR1 SGHKS and CDR2 YYEKEE (reference sequence). The CDR3 sequence is CASTTTGNYGYTF. The CDR3 DNA sequence: TGTGCCAGCACCACAACAGGGAACTATGGCTACACCTTC.

The V call is TRBV5-1, the J call TRBJ2-2; no clear D. Trimming cost V 4 bases and J 3 bases, with 13 bases left between them. Germline V gene lookup returns CDR1 SGHRS and CDR2 YFSETQ. CDR3 length: 15 amino acids. CDR3 residues: CASSERGDDTGELFF. CDR3 bases: TGCGCCAGCAGCGAGCGCGGCGATGACACCGGGGAGCTGTTTTTT.

This clone occurred once. V is TRBV19 and J is TRBJ1-1; 8 nucleotides line up with TRBD1. The germline gives CDR1 LNHDA, CDR2 SQIVND (reference sequence). The CDR3 contains 14 residues. With V trimmed by 4 bases and J by 7 bases, 8 bases remained unmatched. The CDR3 is CASSTPGQDDEAFF. In DNA, the CDR3 is TGTGCCAGTAGTACTCCGGGACAGGATGATGAAGCTTTCTTT.

The V and J genes are TRBV11-2 and TRBJ2-1, with TRBD1 matching over 11 bases. The CDR3 loop spans 15 amino acids. V was clipped by 5 bases and J by 3 bases; unmatched bases: 3. Germline lookup yields CDR1 SGHAT and CDR2 FQNNGV. CDR3 loop: CASSRTGGDYNEQFF. CDR3 bases: TGTGCCAGCAGCCGGACAGGGGGCGACTACAATGAGCAGTTCTTC.

The V gene is TRBV4-2, the J gene TRBJ2-7; 11 nucleotides match TRBD2. The ends lost 2 bases at V and 7 bases at J; junction bases unmatched: 10. There are 16 residues in the CDR3. Germline CDR1 reads LGHNA; CDR2 reads YNFKEQ. The CDR3 loop reads CASSQSRLAGGGEQYF. DNA of the CDR3: TGTGCCAGCAGCCAATCACGTCTAGCGGGGGGCGGAGAGCAGTACTTC.

The V gene is TRBV5-1, the J gene TRBJ2-7, with 7 bases matching TRBD1. J was trimmed by 6 bases and V by 3 bases; bases with no gene match: 3. Germline CDR1 reads SGHRS; CDR2 reads YFSETQ. This CDR3 is built from 12 residues. CDR3 coding DNA: TGCGCCAGCAGCTCACAGGGGAGCGAGCAGTACTTC. This translates into CASSSQGSEQYF.

The chain combines TRBV10-1 with TRBJ1-1, with 7 nucleotides matching TRBD1. Unmatched junction bases numbered 6, after V lost 3 bases and J lost 2 bases. The CDR3 loop spans 15 amino acids. In germline, CDR1 is WNHNN, CDR2 SYGVQD (reference sequence). The CDR3 DNA reads as TGCGCCAGCAGTGAAATGGGGACAGCAAACACTGAAGCTTTCTTT. Protein product: CASSEMGTANTEAFF.

The CDR3 DNA is TGTGCCAGCAGTCCGGACAGGGGTTGGGGCACTGAAGCTTTCTTT. Translated, it gives CASSPDRGWGTEAFF. V gene TRBV27 combines with J gene TRBJ1-1, with 9 bases fitting TRBD1. The CDR3 loop spans 15 amino acids. Looked up from germline, CDR1 is MNHEY and CDR2 is SMNVEV (reference sequence). The V gene end was trimmed by 5 bases and the J gene end by 4 bases; junction bases not matched to a gene: 8.

The rearrangement joins TRBV5-4 to TRBJ1-2; 9 bases match TRBD1. V shed 4 bases, J shed 2 bases, and the junction held 9 bases outside the gene matches. The V gene's germline CDR1 is SGHNT and CDR2 YYREEE (reference sequence). This CDR3 spans 16 amino acids. The CDR3 sequence is CASSETPGQGNYGYTF. In DNA, the CDR3 is TGTGCCAGCAGCGAAACTCCGGGACAGGGAAACTATGGCTACACCTTC.

The chain links TRBV28 to TRBJ1-1; TRBD1 is a possible D gene (5 bases). Trimming removed 6 bases from V and 2 bases from J, with 13 bases in between. The CDR3 totals 14 residues. Germline V gives CDR1 MDHEN, CDR2 SYDVKM. CDR3 sequence: CASSVWGLNTEAFF. Here the CDR3 DNA reads TGTGCCAGCAGCGTATGGGGGTTAAACACTGAAGCTTTCTTT. Full variable domain (remainder filled in from reference TRBV28 and TRBJ1-1): DVKVTQSSRYLVKRTGEKVFLECVQDMDHENMFWYRQDPGLGLRLIYFSYDVKMKEKGDIPEGYSVSREKKERFSLILESASTNQTSMYLCASSVWGLNTEAFFGQGTRLTVV.

This chain connects TRBV27 to TRBJ2-1, with a weak D call TRBD1 (5 bases). The CDR3 sequence is 13 residues long. Trimming left V 1 base short and J 7 bases short, with 8 bases between. Germline V lookup: CDR1 MNHEY, CDR2 SMNVEV (reference sequence). CDR3 amino acids: CASSLYQGNEQFF. In nucleotides, the CDR3 is TGTGCCAGCAGTTTATATCAGGGTAATGAGCAGTTCTTC.

J is TRBJ1-2 and V is TRBV19; 9 bases are shared with TRBD1. CDR1 is LNHDA, CDR2 SQIVND, per germline (reference sequence). This CDR3 contains 13 residues. The V gene end was trimmed by 5 bases and the J gene end by 6 bases; junction bases not matched to a gene: 4. The CDR3 nucleotides read TGTGCCAGTAGTCCCCGGGACAGGGATGGCTACACCTTC. Translation gives CASSPRDRDGYTF.

For this clone: The germline gene is not matched at one end of the junction; a read error may be the cause. V gene TRBV5-1 combines with J gene TRBJ1-1, with 8 bases fitting TRBD1. The CDR3 loop spans 15 amino acids. Germline CDR1 and CDR2: SGHRS and YFSETQ. CDR3 protein: CASTLNSGGGTEAFF. The CDR3 DNA is TGCGCGAGCACCCTAAACTCAGGGGGCGGCACTGAAGCTTTCTTT.

The gene calls are TRBV29-1 and TRBJ2-5, with 7 positions matching TRBD1. Germline V CDR1 and CDR2: SQVTM, ANQGSEA. With V trimmed by 7 bases and J by 4 bases, 6 bases remained unmatched. The length of the CDR3 is 12 residues. The CDR3 loop reads CSAKTGRETQYF. CDR3 nucleotides: TGCAGCGCAAAGACAGGGAGAGAGACCCAGTACTTC.

The V call is TRBV19, the J call TRBJ1-2; D remains ambiguous. V lost 3 bases and J 0 bases, leaving 8 bases between the germline ends. The CDR3 totals 14 residues. The germline V gene has CDR1 LNHDA and CDR2 SQIVND (reference sequence). The CDR3 coding sequence is TGTGCCAGTAGTATTTCGAGTTCTAACTATGGCTACACCTTC. This encodes CASSISSSNYGYTF.

The rearrangement joins TRBV19 to TRBJ1-4; D is perhaps TRBD1 (6 bases). V lost 3 bases to trimming and J lost 8 bases, with 13 bases between them. Germline-derived CDR1 and CDR2 are LNHDA and SQIVND (reference sequence). CDR3 length equals 14 residues. The CDR3, as DNA: TGTGCCAGTAGTATCATGGGGGCGAACGAAAAACTGTTTTTT. It translates to CASSIMGANEKLFF.

The chain combines TRBV7-9 with TRBJ1-5; D is undetermined. Looked up from germline, CDR1 is SEHNR and CDR2 is FQNEAQ (reference sequence). CDR3 length: 14 residues. V was cut by 7 bases and J by 0 bases, with 10 bases left in between. In DNA, the CDR3 is TGTGCCAGCATGAGTTCTGATAGCAATCAGCCCCAGCATTTT. Protein product: CASMSSDSNQPQHF.

The chain has TRBV19 and TRBJ1-2; D might be TRBD1 (5 bases). The V end lost 3 bases, the J end lost 2 bases, and 13 bases lay between the germline ends. CDR1 and CDR2 (germline): LNHDA, SQIVND (reference sequence). CDR3 length: 15 residues. In DNA, the CDR3 is TGTGCCAGTAGTATGAACAGGAGGCTGAACTATGGCTACACCTTC. Residues: CASSMNRRLNYGYTF.

The genes are TRBV29-1 and TRBJ2-3, with 7 positions matching TRBD2. The V gene end was trimmed by 6 bases and the J gene end by 4 bases; junction bases not matched to a gene: 19. The CDR3 consists of 17 residues. Looked up from germline, CDR1 is SQVTM and CDR2 is ANQGSEA. The CDR3 DNA reads as TGCAGCGTGGGGGGTCGGGGGAACCGCGGGAGATCAGATACGCAGTATTTT. It yields the protein CSVGGRGNRGRSDTQYF.

This rearrangement joins TRBV6-1 to TRBJ2-1; 10 bases align to TRBD1. The germline V gene encodes CDR1 MNHNS and CDR2 SASEGT. The CDR3 has 16 amino acids. V was pared by 4 bases and J by 10 bases, with 13 bases of the junction left unmatched. As DNA, the CDR3 is TGTGCCAGCAGTGGAACTGGGACAGGGGTAATAAGGGAGCAGTTCTTC. Amino acid sequence: CASSGTGTGVIREQFF.

The chain has TRBV9 and TRBJ1-1; perhaps TRBD1 as D (6 bases). Trimming took off 3 bases at V and 4 bases at J, with 13 bases between the two ends. The germline CDR1 and CDR2 sequences are SGDLS and YYNGEE. The CDR3 spans 14 residues. This chain's CDR3 is CASSAQTGSTEAFF. CDR3 in DNA: TGTGCCAGCAGCGCTCAAACAGGGTCCACTGAAGCTTTCTTT.